This T cell receptor (beta chain) was identified in a study of blood T cells in healthy people across ages. Whole-study findings and limits: Among long-lived donors, naive CD4+ cells were more numerous and diversity higher than in aged donors.

Through a sample-barcoded 5' primer and a J-beta primer mix, a second PCR was run for roughly 6 to 11 cycles. Per sample, CDR3-containing paired-end reads numbered at least 2.5 million. TCRdb independently ran MiXCR on the 5' RACE reads; one entry per CDR3 protein. Of more than 650,000 distinct CDR3 sequences listed, about a fifth are singletons. Germline-derived CDR1 and CDR2 are DFQATT and SNEGSKA (reference sequence). The V segment lost 4 bases and the J segment 2 bases; nucleotides outside the gene matches: 1. The CDR3 has 13 amino acids. This clonotype has only a few counts. Its specificity is unknown.

This chain joins TRBV20-1 and TRBJ1-2, with TRBD1 matching over 10 bases. The material sequenced was blood. This clonotype was obtained from a man aged 65-85 years in good health. The CDR3 bases are TGCAGTGCTACGGGACAGGGGAACTATGGCTACACCTTC. Its protein product is CSATGQGNYGYTF.